This T cell receptor (beta chain) was captured by sequencing in a study of blood T cell repertoires in COVID-19. Study background: Sites across the United States, Italy and Spain contributed samples from acute and convalescent COVID-19. PBMCs, B-cell-depleted T cells, or T cells provided the cDNA or gDNA that made up the material.

CDR3 length equals 14 residues. Trimming removed 2 bases at V and 4 bases at J, with 11 bases between. The germline V gene has CDR1 MNHEY and CDR2 SVGEGT. Study processing details: Counts of nucleated cells, estimated from reference gene primer amplification, were obtained. Repertoires were generated with immunoSEQ multiplex PCR, while TCRdb's copy carries only in-frame clones and drops some. D and trimming come from the DNA, and the V and J calls and clone size come from that table. The sample carries around 160,000 clones, around 80% recorded once. The rearrangement links TRBV6-2 or TRBV6-3 to TRBJ1-2; TRBD1 is a possible D gene (6 bases). The receptor was derived from a human donor with acute or convalescent COVID-19. The donor label of this sample is uncertain. The specimen was peripheral blood. The CDR3 here is CASSYQDSIYGYTF. The CDR3 DNA reads as TGTGCCAGCAGTTACCAGGACAGCATCTATGGCTACACCTTC.